Presented here are 2 T cell receptor beta chains from one specimen sequenced in a study of cytomegalovirus exposure and HLA in healthy donors (dated by TCRdb to the late 2010s). The library was built by means of the immunoSEQ multiplex PCR assay. For the multiplex PCR, a mixture combining 60 forward primers for TCR Vbeta segments and 13 reverse primers for TCR Jbeta segments was used. TCRdb took over this immuneACCESS table, retaining in-frame rearrangements with V and J assigned. Such tables are incomplete; in checked studies, under half of the missing clones stem from an unresolved V gene, and the remainder is unexplained. The sample has around 150,000 clones on record, over 75% of them singletons. Of the sample, around 1.9% is held by the ten largest clones. The sequenced sample consisted of PBMCs. Every receptor here comes from a man between 40 and 49 years old in good health and CMV-seronegative.

This rearrangement joins TRBV29-1 to TRBJ2-7, with 7 bases that match TRBD2. This CDR3 comprises 12 residues. V shed 4 bases and J 5 bases; nucleotides not matched to a gene: 5. Germline V CDR1 and CDR2: SQVTM, ANQGSEA. CDR3: CSVAPGGDEQYF. Written as DNA, the CDR3 is TGCAGCGTTGCCCCGGGGGGAGACGAGCAGTACTTC.

This chain links TRBV11-2 with TRBJ1-1, with D perhaps matching TRBD1 (5 bases). Per germline, CDR1 SGHAT and CDR2 FQNNGV. Trimming stripped 3 bases from V and 8 bases from J, with 19 bases between. This CDR3 comprises 15 residues. The CDR3 sequence: CASSFFGRGRDEAFF. Here the CDR3 DNA reads TGTGCCAGCAGCTTCTTTGGGCGGGGACGAGACGAAGCTTTCTTT.